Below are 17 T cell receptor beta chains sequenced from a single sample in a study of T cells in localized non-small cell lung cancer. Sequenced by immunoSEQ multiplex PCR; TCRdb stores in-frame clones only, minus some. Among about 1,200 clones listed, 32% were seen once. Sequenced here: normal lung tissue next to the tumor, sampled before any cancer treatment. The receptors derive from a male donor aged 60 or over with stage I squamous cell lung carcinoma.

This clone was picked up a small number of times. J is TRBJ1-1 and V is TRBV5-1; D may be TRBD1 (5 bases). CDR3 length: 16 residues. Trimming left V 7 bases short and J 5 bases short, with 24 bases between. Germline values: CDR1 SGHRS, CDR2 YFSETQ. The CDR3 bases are TGCGCCAGCCGCCCCATGGACACCGCGGGAGTAACTGAAGCTTTCTTT. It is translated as CASRPMDTAGVTEAFF.

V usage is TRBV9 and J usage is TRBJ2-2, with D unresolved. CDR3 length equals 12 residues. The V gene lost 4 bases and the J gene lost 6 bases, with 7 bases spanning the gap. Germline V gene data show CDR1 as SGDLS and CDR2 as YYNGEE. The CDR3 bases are TGTGCCAGCAGCACTCAGTCCGGGGAGCTGTTTTTT. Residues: CASSTQSGELFF.

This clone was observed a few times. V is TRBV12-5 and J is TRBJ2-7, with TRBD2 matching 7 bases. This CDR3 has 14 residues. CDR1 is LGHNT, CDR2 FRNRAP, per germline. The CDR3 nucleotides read TGTGCCAGCAAGCGGGACGAAGGGTCCTACGAGCAGTACTTC. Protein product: CASKRDEGSYEQYF.

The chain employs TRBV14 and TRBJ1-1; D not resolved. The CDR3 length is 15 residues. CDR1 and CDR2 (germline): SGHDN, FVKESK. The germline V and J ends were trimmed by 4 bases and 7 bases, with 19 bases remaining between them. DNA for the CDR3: TGTGCCAGCAGCCGCAACCACCCCGGACTGGGTGAAGCTTTCTTT. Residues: CASSRNHPGLGEAFF.

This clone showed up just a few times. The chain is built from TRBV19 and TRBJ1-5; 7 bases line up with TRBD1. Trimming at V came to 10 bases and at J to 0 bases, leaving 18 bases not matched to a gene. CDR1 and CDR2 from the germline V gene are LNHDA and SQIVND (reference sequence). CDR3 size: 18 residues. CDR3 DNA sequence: TGTGCCACCACCGACAGGGTTTGGAGGGGTTATAGCAATCAGCCCCAGCATTTT. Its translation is CATTDRVWRGYSNQPQHF.

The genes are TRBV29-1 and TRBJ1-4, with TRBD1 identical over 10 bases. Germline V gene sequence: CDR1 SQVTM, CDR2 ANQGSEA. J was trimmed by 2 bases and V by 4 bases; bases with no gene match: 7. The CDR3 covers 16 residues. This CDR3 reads CSVGQGATATNEKLFF. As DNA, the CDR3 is TGCAGCGTTGGACAGGGGGCGACGGCTACTAATGAAAAACTGTTTTTT.

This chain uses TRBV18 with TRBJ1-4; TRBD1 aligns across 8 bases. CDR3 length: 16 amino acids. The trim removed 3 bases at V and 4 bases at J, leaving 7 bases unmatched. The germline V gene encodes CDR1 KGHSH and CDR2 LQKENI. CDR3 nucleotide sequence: TGTGCCAGCTCACCCGCCGGGACAGGCGTTAATGAAAAACTGTTTTTT. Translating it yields CASSPAGTGVNEKLFF.

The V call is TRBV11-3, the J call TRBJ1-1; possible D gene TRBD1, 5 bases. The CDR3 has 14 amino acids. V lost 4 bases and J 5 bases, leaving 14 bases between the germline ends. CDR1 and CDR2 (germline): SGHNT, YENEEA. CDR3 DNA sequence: TGTGCCAGCAGCTACCAGGGAGGTGGGACTGAAGCTTTCTTT. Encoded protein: CASSYQGGGTEAFF.

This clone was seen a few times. The CDR3 bases are TGTGCCAGCAGCTTAGATTTCACTAGCGGGCCCTACGAGCAGTACTTC. Its protein product is CASSLDFTSGPYEQYF. This chain joins TRBV11-3 and TRBJ2-7; TRBD2 agrees at 9 bases. V dropped 0 bases and J dropped 2; count of bases not matched to a gene: 5. CDR1 and CDR2 (germline): SGHNT, YENEEA. The CDR3 totals 16 residues.

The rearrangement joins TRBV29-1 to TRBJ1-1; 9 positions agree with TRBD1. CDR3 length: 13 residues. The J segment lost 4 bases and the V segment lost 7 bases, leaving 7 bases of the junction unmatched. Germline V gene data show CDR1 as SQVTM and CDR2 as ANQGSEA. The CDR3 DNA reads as TGCAGCGGCGGGGACAGGGCCGGCACTGAAGCTTTCTTT. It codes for CSGGDRAGTEAFF.

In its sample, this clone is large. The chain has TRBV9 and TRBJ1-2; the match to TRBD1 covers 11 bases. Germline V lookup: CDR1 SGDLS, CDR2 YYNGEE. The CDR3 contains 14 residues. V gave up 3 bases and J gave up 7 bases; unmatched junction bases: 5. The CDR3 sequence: CASSASGTGGGYTF. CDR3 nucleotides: TGTGCCAGCAGCGCCTCCGGGACAGGGGGTGGCTACACCTTC. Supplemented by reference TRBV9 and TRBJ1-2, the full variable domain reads DSGVTQTPKHLITATGQRVTLRCSPRSGDLSVYWYQQSLDQGLQFLIQYYNGEERAKGNILERFSAQQFPDLHSELNLSSLELGDSALYFCASSASGTGGGYTFGSGTRLTVV.

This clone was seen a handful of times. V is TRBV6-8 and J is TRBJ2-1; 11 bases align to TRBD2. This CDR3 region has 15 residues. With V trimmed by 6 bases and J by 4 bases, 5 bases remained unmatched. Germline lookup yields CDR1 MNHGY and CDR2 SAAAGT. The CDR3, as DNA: TGTGCCAGCAGCCCCCTAGCGGGGGGTTACAATGAGCAGTTCTTC. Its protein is CASSPLAGGYNEQFF.

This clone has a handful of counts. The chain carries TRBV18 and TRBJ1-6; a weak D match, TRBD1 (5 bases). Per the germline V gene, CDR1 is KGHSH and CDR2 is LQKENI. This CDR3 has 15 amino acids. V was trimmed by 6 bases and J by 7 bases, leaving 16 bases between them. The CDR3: CASSSGDGQNSPLHF. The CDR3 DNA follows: TGTGCCAGCTCCTCTGGGGACGGCCAAAATTCACCCCTCCACTTT.

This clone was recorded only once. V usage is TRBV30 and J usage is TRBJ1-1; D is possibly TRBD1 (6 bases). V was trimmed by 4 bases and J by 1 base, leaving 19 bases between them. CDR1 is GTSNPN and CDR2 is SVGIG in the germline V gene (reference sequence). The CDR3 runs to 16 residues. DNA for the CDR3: TGTGCCTGGATCCGATTCCCGGGGGCGCGGAACACTGAAGCTTTCTTT. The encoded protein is CAWIRFPGARNTEAFF.

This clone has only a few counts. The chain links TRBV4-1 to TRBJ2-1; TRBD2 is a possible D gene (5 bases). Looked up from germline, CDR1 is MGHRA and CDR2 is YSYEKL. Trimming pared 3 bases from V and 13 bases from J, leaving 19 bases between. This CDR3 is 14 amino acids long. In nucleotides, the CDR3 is TGCGCCAGCAGCCAGGATAGGACCACCCCGGGACAGTTCTTC. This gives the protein CASSQDRTTPGQFF.

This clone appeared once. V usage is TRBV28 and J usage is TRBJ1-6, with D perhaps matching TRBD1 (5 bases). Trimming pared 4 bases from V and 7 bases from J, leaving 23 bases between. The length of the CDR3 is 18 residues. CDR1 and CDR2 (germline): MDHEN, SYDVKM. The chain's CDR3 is CASSSPRDRTFENSPLHF. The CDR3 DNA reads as TGTGCCAGCAGTTCCCCCCGGGACCGGACTTTTGAGAATTCACCCCTCCACTTT.

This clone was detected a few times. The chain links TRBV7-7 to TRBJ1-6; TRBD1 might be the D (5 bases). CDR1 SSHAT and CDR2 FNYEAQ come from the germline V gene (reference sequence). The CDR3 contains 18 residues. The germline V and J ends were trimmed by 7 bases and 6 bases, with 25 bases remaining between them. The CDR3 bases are TGTGCCAGCACCACCGGCGGGGCCAACACGGAGCTTAATTCACCCCTCCACTTT. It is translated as CASTTGGANTELNSPLHF.